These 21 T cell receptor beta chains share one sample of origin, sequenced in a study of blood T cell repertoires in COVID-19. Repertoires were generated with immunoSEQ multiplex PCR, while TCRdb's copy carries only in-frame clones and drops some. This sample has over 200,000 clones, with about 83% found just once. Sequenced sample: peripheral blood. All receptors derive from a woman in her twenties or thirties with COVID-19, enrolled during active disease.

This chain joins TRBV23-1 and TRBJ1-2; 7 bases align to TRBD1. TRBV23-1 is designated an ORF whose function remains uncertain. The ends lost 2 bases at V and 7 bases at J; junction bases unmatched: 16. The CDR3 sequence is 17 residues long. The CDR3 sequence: CASSQPGKGQPRGGYTF. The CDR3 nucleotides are TGCGCCAGCAGTCAACCTGGAAAGGGACAGCCTAGAGGTGGCTACACCTTC.

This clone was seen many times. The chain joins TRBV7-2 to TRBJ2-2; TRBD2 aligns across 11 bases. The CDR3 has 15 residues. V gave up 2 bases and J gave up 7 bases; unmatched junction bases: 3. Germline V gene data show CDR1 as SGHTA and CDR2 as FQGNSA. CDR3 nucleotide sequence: TGTGCCAGCAGCTTAACTAGCGGGGGTCACGGGGAGCTGTTTTTT. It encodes CASSLTSGGHGELFF.

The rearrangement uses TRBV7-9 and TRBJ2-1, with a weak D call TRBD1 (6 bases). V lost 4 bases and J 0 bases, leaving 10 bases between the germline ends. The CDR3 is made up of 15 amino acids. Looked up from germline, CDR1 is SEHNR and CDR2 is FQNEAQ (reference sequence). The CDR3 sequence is CASSSGHPSYNEQFF. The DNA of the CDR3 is TGTGCCAGCAGCTCGGGACACCCCTCCTACAATGAGCAGTTCTTC.

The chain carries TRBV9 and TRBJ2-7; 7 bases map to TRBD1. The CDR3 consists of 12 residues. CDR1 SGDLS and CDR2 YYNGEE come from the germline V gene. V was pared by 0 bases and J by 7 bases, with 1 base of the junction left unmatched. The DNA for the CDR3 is TGTGCCAGCAGCGTAGGGGACAGAGAGCAGTACTTC. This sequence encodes CASSVGDREQYF.

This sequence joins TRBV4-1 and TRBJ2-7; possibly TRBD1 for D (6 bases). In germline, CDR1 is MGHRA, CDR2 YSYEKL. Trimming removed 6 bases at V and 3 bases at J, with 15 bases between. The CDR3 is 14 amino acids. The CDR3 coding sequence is TGCGCCAGCAGTCTCACAGGGCGGCGCTACGAGCAGTACTTC. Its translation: CASSLTGRRYEQYF.

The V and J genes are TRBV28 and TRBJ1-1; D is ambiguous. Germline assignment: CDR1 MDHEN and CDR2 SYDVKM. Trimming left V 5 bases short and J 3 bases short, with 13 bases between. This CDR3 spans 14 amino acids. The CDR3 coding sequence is TGTGCCAGCAGTAACTTCAGGTTGGACACTGAAGCTTTCTTT. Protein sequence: CASSNFRLDTEAFF.

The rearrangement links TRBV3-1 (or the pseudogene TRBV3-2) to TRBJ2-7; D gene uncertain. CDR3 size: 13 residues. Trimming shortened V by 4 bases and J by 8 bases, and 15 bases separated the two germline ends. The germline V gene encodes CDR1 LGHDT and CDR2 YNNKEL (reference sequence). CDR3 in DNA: TGTGCCAGCAGCCTCACGGAGAACCCTAAGCAGTACTTC. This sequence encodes CASSLTENPKQYF.

CDR3 amino acids: CASSPDRGRINSPLHF. As DNA, the CDR3 is TGTGCCAGCTCACCTGACAGGGGACGTATTAATTCACCCCTCCACTTT. The chain couples TRBV18 to TRBJ1-6; 8 bases match TRBD1. The CDR3 loop spans 16 amino acids. Germline V lookup: CDR1 KGHSH, CDR2 LQKENI. With V trimmed by 3 bases and J by 6 bases, 7 bases remained unmatched.

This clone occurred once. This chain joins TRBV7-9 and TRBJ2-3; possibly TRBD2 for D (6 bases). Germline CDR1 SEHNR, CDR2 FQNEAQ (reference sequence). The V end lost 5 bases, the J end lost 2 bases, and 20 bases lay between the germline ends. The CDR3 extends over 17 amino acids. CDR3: CASSQPGAGYYTDTQYF. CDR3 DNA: TGTGCCAGCAGCCAGCCCGGGGCGGGGTACTACACAGATACGCAGTATTTT.

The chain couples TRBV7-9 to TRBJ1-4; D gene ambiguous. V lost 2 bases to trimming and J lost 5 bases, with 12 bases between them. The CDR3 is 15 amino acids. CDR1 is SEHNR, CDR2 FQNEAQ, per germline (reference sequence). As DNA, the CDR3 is TGTGCCAGCAGCTTACCCCAAGACACCAATGAAAAACTGTTTTTT. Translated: CASSLPQDTNEKLFF.

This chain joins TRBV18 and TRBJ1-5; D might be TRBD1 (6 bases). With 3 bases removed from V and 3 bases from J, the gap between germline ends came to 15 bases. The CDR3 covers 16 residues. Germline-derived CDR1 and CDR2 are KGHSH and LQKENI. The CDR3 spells CASSPTGTPDNQPQHF. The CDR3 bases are TGTGCCAGCTCACCCACAGGGACCCCGGACAATCAGCCCCAGCATTTT.

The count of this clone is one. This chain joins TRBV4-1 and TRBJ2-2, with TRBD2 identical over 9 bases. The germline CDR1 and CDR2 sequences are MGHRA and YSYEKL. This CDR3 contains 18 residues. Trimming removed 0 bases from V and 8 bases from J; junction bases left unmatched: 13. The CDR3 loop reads CASSQEGAAGGLKGELFF. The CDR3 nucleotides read TGCGCCAGCAGCCAAGAGGGTGCGGCGGGGGGGCTAAAGGGGGAGCTGTTTTTT.

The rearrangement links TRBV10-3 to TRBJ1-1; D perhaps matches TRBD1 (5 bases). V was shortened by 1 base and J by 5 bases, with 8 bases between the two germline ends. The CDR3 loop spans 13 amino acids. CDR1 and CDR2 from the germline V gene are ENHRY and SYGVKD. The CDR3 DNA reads TGTGCCATCAGTGAGTGGGGGGAGACTGAAGCTTTCTTT. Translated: CAISEWGETEAFF.

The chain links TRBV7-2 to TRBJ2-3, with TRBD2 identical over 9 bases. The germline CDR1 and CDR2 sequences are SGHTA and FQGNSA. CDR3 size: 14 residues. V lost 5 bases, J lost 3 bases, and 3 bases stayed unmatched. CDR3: CASSLSGRTDTQYF. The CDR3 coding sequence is TGTGCCAGCAGCCTGAGCGGGAGGACAGATACGCAGTATTTT.

The DNA for the CDR3 is TGCGCCAGCAGCTTGGTCCCAGGGCCCGGGGAGCAGTACTTC. This translates into CASSLVPGPGEQYF. This sequence joins TRBV5-1 and TRBJ2-7, with D maybe TRBD1 (5 bases). The CDR3 runs to 14 residues. The germline V gene encodes CDR1 SGHRS and CDR2 YFSETQ. Trimming removed 0 bases from V and 7 bases from J, with 14 bases in between.

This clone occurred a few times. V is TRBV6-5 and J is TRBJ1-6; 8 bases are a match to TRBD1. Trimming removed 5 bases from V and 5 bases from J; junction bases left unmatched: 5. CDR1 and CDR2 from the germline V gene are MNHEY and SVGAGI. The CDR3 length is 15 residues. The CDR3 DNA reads TGTGCCAGCAGTAGTCGACAGGGGAATAATTCACCCCTCCACTTT. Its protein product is CASSSRQGNNSPLHF.

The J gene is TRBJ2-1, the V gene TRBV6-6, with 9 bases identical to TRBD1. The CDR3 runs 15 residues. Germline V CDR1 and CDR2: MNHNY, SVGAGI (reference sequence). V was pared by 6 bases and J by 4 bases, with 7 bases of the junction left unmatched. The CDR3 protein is CASRSGTGLYNEQFF. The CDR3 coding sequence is TGTGCCAGCAGATCGGGGACAGGGCTATACAATGAGCAGTTCTTC.

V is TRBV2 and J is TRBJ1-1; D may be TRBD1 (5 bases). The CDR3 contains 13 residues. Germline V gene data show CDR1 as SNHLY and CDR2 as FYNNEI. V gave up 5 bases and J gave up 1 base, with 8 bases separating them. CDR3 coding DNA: TGTGCCAGCAGTCAGACAGAGAACACTGAAGCTTTCTTT. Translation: CASSQTENTEAFF.

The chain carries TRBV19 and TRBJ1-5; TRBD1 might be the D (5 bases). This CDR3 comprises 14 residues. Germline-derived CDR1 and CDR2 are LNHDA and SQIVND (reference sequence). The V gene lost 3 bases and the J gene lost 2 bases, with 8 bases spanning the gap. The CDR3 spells CASSIGRGNQPQHF. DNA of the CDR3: TGTGCCAGTAGTATTGGCAGGGGCAATCAGCCCCAGCATTTT.

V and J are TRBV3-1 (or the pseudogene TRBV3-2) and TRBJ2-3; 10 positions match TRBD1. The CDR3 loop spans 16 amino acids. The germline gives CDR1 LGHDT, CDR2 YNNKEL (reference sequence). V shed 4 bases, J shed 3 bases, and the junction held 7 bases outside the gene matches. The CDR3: CASSRSLGQGTDTQYF. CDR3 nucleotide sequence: TGTGCCAGCAGCCGATCATTGGGACAGGGGACAGATACGCAGTATTTT.

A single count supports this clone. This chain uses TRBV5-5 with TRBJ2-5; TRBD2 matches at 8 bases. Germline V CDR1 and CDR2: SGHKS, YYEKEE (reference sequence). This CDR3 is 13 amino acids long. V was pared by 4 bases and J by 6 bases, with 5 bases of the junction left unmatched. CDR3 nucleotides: TGTGCCAGCAGCGAGACTAGCGTCAAGACCCAGTACTTC. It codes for CASSETSVKTQYF.